Sequencing of this T cell receptor (beta chain) was carried out in a study of control samples from healthy donors and cancer patients. The ends were cut back, 6 bases at V and 7 bases at J, with 13 bases in the middle. This CDR3 is 13 amino acids long. Germline CDR1 SNHLY, CDR2 FYNNEI. Sequenced by immunoSEQ multiplex PCR; TCRdb stores in-frame clones only, minus some. The sample holds about 44,000 clones, 65% to 80% seen once. The sample consisted of formalin-fixed, paraffin-embedded tissue. This receptor was taken from a male donor with melanoma. The genes are TRBV2 and TRBJ2-4; possible D gene TRBD1, 8 bases. The CDR3 region has the DNA TGTGCCAGCAGAGCGGGACAGGCCAACATTCAGTACTTC. This codes for CASRAGQANIQYF.